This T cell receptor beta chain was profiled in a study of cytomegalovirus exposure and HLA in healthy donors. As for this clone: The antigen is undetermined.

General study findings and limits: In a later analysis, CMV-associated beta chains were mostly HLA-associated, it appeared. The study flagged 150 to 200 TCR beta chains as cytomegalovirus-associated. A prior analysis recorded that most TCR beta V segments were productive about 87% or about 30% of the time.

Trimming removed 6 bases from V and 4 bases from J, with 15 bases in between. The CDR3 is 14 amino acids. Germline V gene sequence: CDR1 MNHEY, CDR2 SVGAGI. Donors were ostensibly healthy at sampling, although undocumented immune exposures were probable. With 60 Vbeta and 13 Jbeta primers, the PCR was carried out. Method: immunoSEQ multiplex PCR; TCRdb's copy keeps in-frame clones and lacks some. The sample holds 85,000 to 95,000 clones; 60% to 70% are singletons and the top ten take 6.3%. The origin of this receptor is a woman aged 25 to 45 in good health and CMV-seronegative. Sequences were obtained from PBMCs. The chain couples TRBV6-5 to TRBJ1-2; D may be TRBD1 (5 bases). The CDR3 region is CASRNPGTVYGYTF. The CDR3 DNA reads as TGTGCCAGCAGAAATCCCGGGACTGTCTATGGCTACACCTTC.